This T cell receptor beta chain is from a study of cytomegalovirus exposure and HLA in healthy donors (dated by TCRdb to about 2017). Regarding the complete study: An earlier analysis of approximately 590 of the donors reported 250 to 300 Gb of sequence data and some 100 million unique TCR beta sequences from roughly 180 million T cells. Typing coverage varied by locus: roughly 629-640 donors for A, B, C, DRB1 and DQB1; around 560 for DQA1; about 600 for DPA1; roughly 450 for DPB1. Of the 300 to 450 genotyped donors, 65% to 90% fell in the genetic ancestry cluster associated with self-reported Caucasian donors. Both class I and class II loci were covered by HLA typing, at four-digit resolution. Every discovery cohort repertoire had been produced on one sequencing platform. To study patterns of TCR occurrence, a later analysis re-analyzed previously published TCR beta repertoires from around 670 donors and added high-resolution HLA genotyping. To decide whether each TCR beta V gene segment behaved as functional or pseudogenic, an earlier analysis of approximately 600 of the donors relied on high-throughput TCR beta sequencing. Because of strong linkage in the cohort, a handful of DR-DQ haplotypes were treated as single units for association and clustering. The study aimed to test whether cataloging public T cell receptors could reveal signatures of past pathogen exposure. Approximately 300 gigabases of sequencing data and some 85 million unique TCR sequences were included in an early release covering around 650 HLA-typed donors. The later analysis used no new phenotypic data to find candidate immune exposures, relying instead on TCR beta sequences and their occurrence across donors. Among 300 to 500 genotyped donors of the cohort, an average of about 220,000 unique TCR beta nucleotide sequences was sequenced per donor, of which roughly 18% were non-productive. A separate validation cohort of over a hundred different subjects was used in addition to the roughly 720-subject first cohort. Genome-wide SNP genotypes for about 60% of the roughly 700 donors were used in a later genetic analysis, which treated that subset as a discovery cohort. High-throughput TCR immunosequencing, statistical association of individual TCRs with disease status, and machine learning were combined to predict cytomegalovirus infection status. The study profiled the T cell repertoires of approximately 700 subjects by immunosequencing and related them to cytomegalovirus serostatus. Alongside the repertoire data, information on donor age, sex, ethnicity and CMV serostatus was compiled. What the research found in general, with its limitations: Linkage disequilibrium might explain the correlated functional status among segregating V segments, but an unknown experimental factor could not be ruled out. Three of the identified cytomegalovirus-associated TCR beta chains were confirmed in vitro to be specific for cytomegalovirus antigens. While some public TCRs were present in many individuals, most TCR sequences turned up only very rarely across donors. A later genetic analysis associated a missense DCLRE1C variant with V-gene and J-gene trimming of TCR beta chains, and an independent cohort replicated the association. The study gave a list of about 150 TCR beta chains associated with cytomegalovirus. A later analysis found that TCR association rates varied across HLA loci, with DRB1 alleles showing the most associated TCRs and HLA-C alleles the fewest. A later analysis found that HLA-associated TCR beta chains were more clonally expanded and had lower generation probabilities than equally common non-associated chains. About 15 rarely observed V segments, including chromosome 9 orphons, were excluded from the earlier analysis of 550 to 700 of the donors because counts were too low. Because HLA typing was missing for some donors at each locus, association tests included only the typed subset. In this cohort, only TCR beta chains were sequenced, and detectable features were limited by the absence of alpha or paired-chain data. Broadly in line with IMGT annotations, most TCR beta V segments showed up in productive rearrangements about 87% or about 30% of the time in an earlier analysis of 450 to 600 of the donors. Compared with the roughly 700-donor mean, donors in an Asian-associated ancestry cluster had fewer N-insertions in productive TCRs, according to a later genetic analysis. In a later analysis, most CMV-associated TCR beta chains were found to appear HLA-restricted, with HLA associations seemingly driven largely by CMV exposure. The presence/absence analyses assumed that sequencing depth was roughly uniform across donors, and that assumption may not be true. Immune exposure information for the cohort was limited to CMV serostatus. Assigning TCR associations to individual alleles was difficult when HLA alleles, especially DR and DQ, strongly co-occurred. Specific HLA alleles were associated with 18,000 or so TCR beta sequences at a false discovery rate of 0.05 in a later analysis. A further reported finding was that TCR beta sequences accurately predicted the HLA-A and HLA-B alleles for most subjects in the first cohort. A group of highly shared sequence variants was considered likely to be a technical artifact of the sequencing pipeline. According to the authors, the approach could potentially be generalized to other disease states and immunological phenotypes. The classifier was reported to diagnose cytomegalovirus status with high specificity and sensitivity in both the original and validation cohorts. Several of the top co-occurrence clusters appeared to be linked to parvovirus B19, influenza, CMV and Epstein-Barr virus, according to a later analysis.

The cohort consisted of 600 or so healthy bone marrow donors. All cohort members were sampled while nominally healthy, although unrecorded immune exposures were likely present. The donor tested CMV seronegative, placing the donor among the 350 or so seronegative members of the cohort. A peripheral blood sample was provided by each donor, and peripheral blood mononuclear cells were used for TCR beta sequencing. Genomic DNA was extracted from the blood cell samples with the Qiagen DNeasy Blood Extraction Kit. Worth noting for this clone: The antigen this receptor binds is unknown. It has no much larger one-base neighbor in the sample; base qualities were not kept.

Libraries were prepared through the immunoSEQ multiplex PCR assay. A mixture of 60 forward primers for TCR Vbeta segments and 13 reverse primers for TCR Jbeta segments was used in the multiplex PCR. A multiplex PCR assay on genomic DNA amplified the CDR3 region of rearranged TCR beta genes. The amplified TCR beta libraries were sequenced on the Illumina HiSeq System as 87-base-pair reads. For the original study's pipeline: In a later analysis, around 80 million unique TCR beta chains were counted across the 500 to 850 repertoires, and about 9.9 million of these chains were shared by at least two donors. Raw reads were error-corrected and collapsed into unique sequences with a nearest-neighbor algorithm that merged closely related sequences to remove PCR and sequencing errors. Alignment of CDR3 sequences to IMGT reference sequences was used to assign V, D and J gene segments. For a sequence to be retained, at least a six-nucleotide match to both a V gene segment and a J gene segment was required. Rearrangements were called productive when the CDR3 lacked stop codons and stayed in frame with V and J; all others were non-productive. Following IMGT convention, CDR3 was defined as the stretch from the second conserved V-encoded cysteine up to the conserved J-encoded phenylalanine. Sequences without an unambiguous match to a single V gene segment were excluded from the earlier analysis of a few hundred of the donors. An earlier analysis of a few hundred of the donors called V segments functional above 56.7% productive rearrangements and segregating when the between-donor standard deviation exceeded 5%. A statistical classification framework was built for diagnosing cytomegalovirus status from the catalog of TCR beta chain sequences. In a later analysis, V and J genes were assigned by comparing TCR nucleotide sequences against IMGT/GENE-DB human TR gene sequences. Using the TCRdist pipeline, a later analysis assigned CDR3 sequences along with most-parsimonious VDJ recombination scenarios. In a later analysis, every TCR beta chain was defined by the combination of its CDR3 amino acid sequence and its V-gene family, and reads without a unique V-gene family were dropped. A later analysis removed several hundred highly shared, low-generation-probability nucleotide sequences to deal with suspected cross-contamination and a sequencing artifact. For each public chain, a later analysis derived a clonal expansion index from normalized ranks of inferred template counts within each repertoire. A later analysis computed generation probabilities with a VDJ recombination model fitted to out-of-frame rearrangements, and checked the results against IGoR. In a later analysis, TCR-TCR, TCR-HLA and TCR-CMV co-occurrence was scored with hypergeometric tests, and a repertoire-size bias correction was applied to TCR pairs. A later analysis estimated false discovery rates by permuting HLA or CMV assignments 20 times. In a later analysis, co-occurring TCRs were grouped using DBSCAN, with TCRdist sequence similarity added in when clustering inside HLA-allele-positive subsets. Repertoires with fewer than 30,000 or more than 120,000 public chains were left out of co-occurrence clustering, as were about 5 repertoires with anomalous nucleotide sharing. TCRdb took this table from immuneACCESS and kept in-frame rearrangements with V and J called. Such tables lack part of the clones; where checked against another copy, unresolved V genes explain under half of the gap, and the rest is unexplained. V and J calls and clone size are as listed in that table; D and trimming were resolved from the DNA. Recorded for this sample are roughly 200,000 clones; about 85% of them occurred a single time. The ten largest clones capture about 1% of the sample.

Sequenced: PBMCs. This TCR came from a boy aged 2 to 10 in good health and CMV-seronegative.

Here the CDR3 is given as CASRTRRGLNTGELFF. The nucleotides read TGCGCCAGCCGTACCAGGAGGGGATTGAACACCGGGGAGCTGTTTTTT. The chain is encoded by TRBV5-1 joined to TRBJ2-2, with TRBD2 perhaps the D gene, on 6 matching bases. From the germline V gene, CDR1 is SGHRS and CDR2 is YFSETQ. V loses 7 bases of germline sequence and J loses 1 base, and the interval between the two ends is 17 bases. The CDR3 contains 16 residues, cysteine and phenylalanine counted. Solely the CDR3 DNA is kept, with 48 bases framed from the first base.